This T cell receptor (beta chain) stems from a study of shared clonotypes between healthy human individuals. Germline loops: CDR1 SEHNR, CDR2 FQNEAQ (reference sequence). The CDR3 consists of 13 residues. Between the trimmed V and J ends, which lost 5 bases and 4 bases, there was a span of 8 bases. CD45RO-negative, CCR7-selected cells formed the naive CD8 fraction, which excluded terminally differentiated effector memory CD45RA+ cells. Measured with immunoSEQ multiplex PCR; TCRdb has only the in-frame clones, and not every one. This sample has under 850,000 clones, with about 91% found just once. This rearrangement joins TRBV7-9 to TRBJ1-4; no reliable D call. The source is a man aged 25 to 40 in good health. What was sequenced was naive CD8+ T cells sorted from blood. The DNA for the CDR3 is TGTGCCAGCAGCCATCGTATTAATGAAAAACTGTTTTTT. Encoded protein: CASSHRINEKLFF.